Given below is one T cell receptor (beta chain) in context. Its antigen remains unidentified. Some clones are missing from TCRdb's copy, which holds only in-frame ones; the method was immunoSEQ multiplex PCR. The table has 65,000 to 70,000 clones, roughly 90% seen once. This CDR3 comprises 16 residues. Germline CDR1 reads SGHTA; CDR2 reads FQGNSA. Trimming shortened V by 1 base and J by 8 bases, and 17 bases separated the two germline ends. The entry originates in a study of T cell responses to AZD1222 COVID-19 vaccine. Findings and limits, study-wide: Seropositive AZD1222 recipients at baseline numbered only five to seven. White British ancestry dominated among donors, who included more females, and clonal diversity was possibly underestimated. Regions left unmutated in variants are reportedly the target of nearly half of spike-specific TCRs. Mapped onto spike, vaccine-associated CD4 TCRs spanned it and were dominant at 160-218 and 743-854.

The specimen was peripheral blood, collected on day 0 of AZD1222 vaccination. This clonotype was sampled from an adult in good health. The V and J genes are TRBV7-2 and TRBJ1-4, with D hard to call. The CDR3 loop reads CASSLVGRTGSEKLFF. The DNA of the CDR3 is TGTGCCAGCAGCTTAGTTGGGCGGACGGGCTCCGAAAAACTGTTTTTT.